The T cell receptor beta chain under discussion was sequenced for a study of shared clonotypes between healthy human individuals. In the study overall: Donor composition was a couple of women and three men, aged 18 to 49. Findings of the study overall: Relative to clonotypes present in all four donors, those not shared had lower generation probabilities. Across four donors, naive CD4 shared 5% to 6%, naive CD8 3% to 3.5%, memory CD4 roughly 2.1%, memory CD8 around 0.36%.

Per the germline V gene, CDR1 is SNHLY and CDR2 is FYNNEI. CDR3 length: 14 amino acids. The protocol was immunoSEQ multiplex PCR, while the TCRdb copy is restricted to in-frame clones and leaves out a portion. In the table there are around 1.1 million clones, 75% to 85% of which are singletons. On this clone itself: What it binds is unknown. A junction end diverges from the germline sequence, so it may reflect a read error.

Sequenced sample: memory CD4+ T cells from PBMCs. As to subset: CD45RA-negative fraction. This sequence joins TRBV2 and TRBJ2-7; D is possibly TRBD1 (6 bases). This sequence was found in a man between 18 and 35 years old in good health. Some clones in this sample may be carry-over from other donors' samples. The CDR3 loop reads CASRRDIKAYEQCF. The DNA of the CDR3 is TGTGCCAGCAGGAGGGACATAAAAGCCTACGAGCAGTGCTTC.